The subject of this entry is one TCR beta chain. This sample stems from a study of CD8+ T cells in alopecia areata. Sequencing templates came from extracted RNA that was reverse transcribed into cDNA. Clones were read by immunoSEQ multiplex PCR, and TCRdb kept only the in-frame ones, dropping some. The table has 95,000 to 100,000 clones, just under 60% seen once. The germline V gene has CDR1 WSHSY and CDR2 SAAADI. V was cut by 4 bases and J by 4 bases, with 13 bases left in between. The CDR3 loop spans 15 amino acids. Treatment meaning: oral pan-JAK inhibitor, 5-10 mg twice daily. V gene TRBV10-2 combines with J gene TRBJ2-2; D possibly corresponds to TRBD1 (5 bases). This sequence originates from a human donor with alopecia areata. The input for sequencing was CD8+ T cells sorted from blood, taken at approximately week 61, from a patient treated with tofacitinib. CDR3 DNA sequence: TGCGCCAGCAGTGGAAGGGGCGCCGTCACCGGGGAGCTGTTTTTT. This codes for CASSGRGAVTGELFF.